This TCR beta chain derives from a study of cytomegalovirus exposure and HLA in healthy donors. Amplification used 60 Vbeta primers and 13 Jbeta primers. How the authors handled the data: Unique TCR beta chains totaled about 73 million in a later count, with around 10 million of them shared. The method was immunoSEQ multiplex PCR; TCRdb's version includes in-frame clones alone and lacks a portion of them. The V and J calls and clone size are taken from that table; D and trimming were inferred from the DNA. Altogether about 140,000 clones are present, more than 75% being singletons, with the ten largest covering under 4.5%. Sequencing was carried out using PBMCs. The clonotype comes from a man younger than 35 in good health and CMV-seronegative.

CDR3 loop: CASRTTGGGTEAFF. CDR3 DNA: TGTGCCAGCAGGACCACAGGGGGGGGGACTGAAGCTTTCTTT. The rearrangement links TRBV25-1 to TRBJ1-1; TRBD1 matches at 8 bases. J lost 5 bases, V lost 6 bases, and 8 bases had no gene match. The CDR3 totals 14 residues. Germline-derived CDR1 and CDR2 are MGHDK and SYGVNS. Full variable domain (rest looked up from reference TRBV25-1 and TRBJ1-1): EADIYQTPRYLVIGTGKKITLECSQTMGHDKMYWYQQDPGMELHLIHYSYGVNSTEKGDLSSESTVSRIRTEHFPLTLESARPSHTSQYLCASRTTGGGTEAFFGQGTRLTVV.